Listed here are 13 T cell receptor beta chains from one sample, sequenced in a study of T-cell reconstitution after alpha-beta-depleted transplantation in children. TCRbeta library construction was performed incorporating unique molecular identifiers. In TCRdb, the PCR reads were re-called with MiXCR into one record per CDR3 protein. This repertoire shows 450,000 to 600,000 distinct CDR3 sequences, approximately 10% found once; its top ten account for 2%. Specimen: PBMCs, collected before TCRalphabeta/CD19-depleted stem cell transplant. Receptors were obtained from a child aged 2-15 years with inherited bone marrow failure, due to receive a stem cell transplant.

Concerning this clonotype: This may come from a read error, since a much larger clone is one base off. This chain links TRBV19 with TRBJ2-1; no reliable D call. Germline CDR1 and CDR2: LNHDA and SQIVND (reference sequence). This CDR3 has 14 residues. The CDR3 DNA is TGTGCCAGTAGTATAACCGTTAACTACAATGAGCAGTCCTTC. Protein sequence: CASSITVNYNEQSF.

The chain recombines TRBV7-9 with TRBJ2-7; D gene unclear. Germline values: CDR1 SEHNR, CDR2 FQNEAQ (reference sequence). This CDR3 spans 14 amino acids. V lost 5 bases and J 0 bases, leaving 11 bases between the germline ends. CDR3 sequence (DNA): TGTGCCAGCAGCCCGATATCGGACTCCTACGAGCAGTACTTC. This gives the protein CASSPISDSYEQYF. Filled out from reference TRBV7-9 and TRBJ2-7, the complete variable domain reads DTGVSQNPRHKITKRGQNVTFRCDPISEHNRLYWYRQTLGQGPEFLTYFQNEAQLEKSRLLSDRFSAERPKGSFSTLEIQRTEQGDSAMYLCASSPISDSYEQYFGPGTRLTVT.

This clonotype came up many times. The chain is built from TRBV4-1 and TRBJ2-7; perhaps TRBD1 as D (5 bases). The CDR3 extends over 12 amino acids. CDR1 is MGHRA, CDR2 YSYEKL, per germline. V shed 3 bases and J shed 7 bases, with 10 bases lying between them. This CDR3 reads CASSHIQAEQYF. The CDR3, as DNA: TGCGCCAGCAGCCACATACAGGCGGAGCAGTACTTC.

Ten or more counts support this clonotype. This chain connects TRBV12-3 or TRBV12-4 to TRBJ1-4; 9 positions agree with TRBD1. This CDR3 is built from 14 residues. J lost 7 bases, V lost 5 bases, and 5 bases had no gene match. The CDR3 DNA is TGTGCCAGCAGTGCCCGGGACAGGGCTGAAAAACTGTTTTTT. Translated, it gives CASSARDRAEKLFF.

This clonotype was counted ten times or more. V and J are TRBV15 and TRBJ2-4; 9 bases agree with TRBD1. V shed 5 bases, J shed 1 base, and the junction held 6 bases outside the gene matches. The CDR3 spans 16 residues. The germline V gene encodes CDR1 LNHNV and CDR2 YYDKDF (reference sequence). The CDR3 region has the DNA TGTGCCACCAGCGGGGACAGGGACTGGGCCAAAAACATTCAGTACTTC. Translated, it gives CATSGDRDWAKNIQYF.

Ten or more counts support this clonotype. The CDR3 coding sequence is TGTGCCAGCAGCATAGGGACAGGGGGTTATCAGCCCCAGCATTTT. The encoded protein is CASSIGTGGYQPQHF. The gene calls are TRBV5-5 and TRBJ1-5; 11 positions agree with TRBD1. CDR3 length: 15 residues. Germline assignment: CDR1 SGHKS and CDR2 YYEKEE (reference sequence). V shed 4 bases and J 5 bases; nucleotides not matched to a gene: 5.

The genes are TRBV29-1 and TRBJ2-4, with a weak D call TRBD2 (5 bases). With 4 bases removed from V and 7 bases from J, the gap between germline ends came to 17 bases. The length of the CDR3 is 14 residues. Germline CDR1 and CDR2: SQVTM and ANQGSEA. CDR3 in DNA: TGCAGCGTTGGTGGGCGGGCCCAGGTTAACATTCAGTACTTC. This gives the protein CSVGGRAQVNIQYF.

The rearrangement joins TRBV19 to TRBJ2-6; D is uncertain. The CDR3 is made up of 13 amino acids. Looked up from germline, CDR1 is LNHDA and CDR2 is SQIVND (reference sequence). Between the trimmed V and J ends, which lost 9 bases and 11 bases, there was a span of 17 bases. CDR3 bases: TGTGCCAGGGGCTTCGGGCCGCCCCACGTCCTGACTTTC. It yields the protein CARGFGPPHVLTF.

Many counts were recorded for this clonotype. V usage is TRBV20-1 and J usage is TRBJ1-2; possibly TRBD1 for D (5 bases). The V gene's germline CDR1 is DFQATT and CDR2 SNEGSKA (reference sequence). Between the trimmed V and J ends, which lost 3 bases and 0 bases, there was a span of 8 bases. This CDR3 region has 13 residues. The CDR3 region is CSASGTSNYGYTF. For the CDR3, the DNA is TGCAGTGCTAGTGGGACTTCTAACTATGGCTACACCTTC.

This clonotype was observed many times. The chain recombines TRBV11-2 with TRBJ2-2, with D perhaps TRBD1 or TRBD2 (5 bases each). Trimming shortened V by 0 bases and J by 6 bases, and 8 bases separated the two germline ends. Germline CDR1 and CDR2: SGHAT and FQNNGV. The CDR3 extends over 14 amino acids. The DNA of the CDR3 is TGTGCCAGCAGCTTAGATCGGGGACCCGGGGAGCTGTTTTTT. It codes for CASSLDRGPGELFF.

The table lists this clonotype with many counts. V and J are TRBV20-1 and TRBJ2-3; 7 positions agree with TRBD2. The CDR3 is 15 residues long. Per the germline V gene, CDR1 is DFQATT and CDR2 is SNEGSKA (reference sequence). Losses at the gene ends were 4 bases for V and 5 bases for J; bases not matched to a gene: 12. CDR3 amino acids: CSAKAFGGRGDTQYF. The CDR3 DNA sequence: TGCAGTGCTAAGGCGTTCGGCGGGAGAGGAGATACGCAGTATTTT.

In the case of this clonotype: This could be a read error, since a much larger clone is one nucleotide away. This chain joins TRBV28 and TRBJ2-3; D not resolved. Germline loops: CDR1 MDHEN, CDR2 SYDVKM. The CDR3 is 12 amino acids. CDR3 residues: CASSTVADSQYF. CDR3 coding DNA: TGTGCCAGCAGTACAGTGGCAGATTCGCAGTATTTT.

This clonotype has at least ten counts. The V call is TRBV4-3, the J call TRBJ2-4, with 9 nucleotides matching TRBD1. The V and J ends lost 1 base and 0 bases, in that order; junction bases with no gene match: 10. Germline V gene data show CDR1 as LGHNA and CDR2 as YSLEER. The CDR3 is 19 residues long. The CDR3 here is CASSQVWGQGGLAKNIQYF. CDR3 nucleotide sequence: TGCGCCAGCAGCCAAGTCTGGGGACAGGGAGGTTTAGCCAAAAACATTCAGTACTTC.